The 9 T cell receptor beta chains below all came from one sample that was sequenced in a study of blood T cells in healthy people across ages. Primers used in a second PCR of about 7 to 11 cycles were a sample-barcoded 5' primer and a J-beta primer mix. TCRdb called the 5' RACE reads again in MiXCR, with one record for every CDR3 protein. The sample holds 920,000 or so distinct CDR3 sequences, under 55% seen once. Sequenced material: blood. The receptor source for this set is a woman aged 60-75 years in good health.

This clonotype was seen only a few times. The chain carries TRBV12-3 or TRBV12-4 and TRBJ1-6, with a weak D call TRBD1 (6 bases). The ends were cut back, 6 bases at V and 1 base at J, with 7 bases in the middle. This CDR3 has 14 amino acids. The CDR3: CASRQGSYNSPLHF. CDR3 nucleotide sequence: TGTGCCAGCAGGCAGGGGTCCTATAATTCACCCCTCCACTTT.

The V gene is TRBV27, the J gene TRBJ2-5; possibly TRBD1 for D (5 bases). Germline lookup yields CDR1 MNHEY and CDR2 SMNVEV (reference sequence). This CDR3 region has 13 residues. Deletions cut 5 bases from V and 5 bases from J, with 12 bases between. CDR3 coding DNA: TGTGCCAGCAGTCCCCAGGGCTGGGAGACCCAGTACTTC. Its translation: CASSPQGWETQYF.

This rearrangement joins TRBV12-3 or TRBV12-4 to TRBJ2-1; D is possibly TRBD1 (6 bases). The CDR3 is 12 residues long. V dropped 8 bases and J dropped 10 bases, with 15 bases sitting between them. CDR3 residues: CASSTGIYEQFF. As DNA, the CDR3 is TGTGCCAGCTCCACAGGGATCTACGAGCAGTTCTTC.

Worth noting for this clonotype: A read error is possible here, since a much larger clone lies one base away. The chain is built from TRBV20-1 and TRBJ2-1, with 8 bases that match TRBD2. Looked up from germline, CDR1 is DFQATT and CDR2 is SNEGSKA (reference sequence). Trimming cost V 0 bases and J 4 bases; bases outside gene matches: 14. The CDR3 extends over 18 amino acids. As DNA, the CDR3 is TGCAGTGCTAGAGATGGGGGACTAGTGGGAGGGCTGTACAATGAGCAGTTCTTC. Translating it yields CSARDGGLVGGLYNEQFF.

The V and J genes are TRBV6-1 and TRBJ2-3; 9 bases match TRBD1. V dropped 6 bases and J dropped 8; count of bases not matched to a gene: 18. Germline CDR1 and CDR2: MNHNS and SASEGT. This CDR3 comprises 17 residues. CDR3 residues: CASSGSSGQGAPGTQYF. DNA of the CDR3: TGTGCCAGCAGCGGAAGCTCGGGACAGGGCGCGCCAGGTACGCAGTATTTT.

V and J are TRBV20-1 and TRBJ2-1; D possibly corresponds to TRBD2 (5 bases). The germline V gene has CDR1 DFQATT and CDR2 SNEGSKA (reference sequence). Trimming took 2 bases from V and 0 from J, leaving 8 bases between them. The CDR3 is made up of 14 amino acids. CDR3 sequence reads: CSARRADSYNEQFF. As DNA, the CDR3 is TGCAGTGCTAGAAGAGCGGACTCCTACAATGAGCAGTTCTTC.

The V gene is TRBV20-1, the J gene TRBJ2-7; TRBD2 aligns across 7 bases. The CDR3 totals 14 residues. Germline V CDR1 and CDR2: DFQATT, SNEGSKA (reference sequence). V was pared by 6 bases and J by 4 bases, with 12 bases of the junction left unmatched. CDR3 residues: CSAEPSSGVYEQYF. The CDR3 DNA reads TGCAGTGCCGAGCCGTCCAGCGGGGTTTACGAGCAGTACTTC.

The genes are TRBV10-1 and TRBJ2-5; D ambiguous. CDR3 length equals 12 residues. Trimming left V 2 bases short and J 13 bases short, with 14 bases between. Per germline, CDR1 WNHNN and CDR2 SYGVQD (reference sequence). The CDR3 region has the DNA TGCGCCAGCAGTGAGCCCCTAGGTGTTCGGTACTTC. Translating it yields CASSEPLGVRYF.

This clonotype was seen a few times. V usage is TRBV13 and J usage is TRBJ1-2; no definite D call. Germline loops: CDR1 PRHDT, CDR2 FYEKMQ (reference sequence). CDR3 length: 14 amino acids. Trimming cost V 1 base and J 7 bases, with 13 bases left between them. CDR3 sequence: CASSLVLTGGGYTF. DNA of the CDR3: TGTGCCAGCAGCTTAGTCCTTACCGGCGGTGGCTACACCTTC.